The rows below give T cell receptor beta chains drawn from one sample of a study of PD-1 blockade in classical Hodgkin lymphoma. Sequencing used immunoSEQ multiplex PCR; TCRdb keeps in-frame clones, though not all of them. The sample includes roughly 13,000 clones, 84% of them seen just once. Sequencing used peripheral blood mononuclear cells (PBMCs), obtained at baseline. The receptors were sampled from a human donor with classical Hodgkin lymphoma. Both conserved end residues are part of each CDR3. The D gene is left open where the match is weak. Clone size appears in some rows only: once, few, many, or a class for an expanded clone.

NA	TRBJ1-2	few	TRBV5-1	CASSPQQGTYGYTF	TGCGCCAGCAGCCCACAACAGGGCACCTATGGCTACACCTTC
TRBD1	TRBJ1-3	NA	TRBV5-4	CASSLDRGSGNTIYF	TGTGCCAGCAGCTTGGACAGGGGGTCTGGAAACACCATATATTTT
NA	TRBJ2-6	NA	TRBV29-1	CSVASSGANVLTF	TGCAGCGTTGCATCCTCTGGGGCCAACGTCCTGACTTTC
NA	TRBJ1-6	NA	TRBV27	CASSLDSVLGSRSSPLHF	TGTGCCAGCAGTTTAGACAGCGTCCTGGGTTCGAGAAGCTCACCCCTCCACTTT
TRBD1	TRBJ2-3	once	TRBV4-1	CASSREGQGTDTQYF	TGCGCCAGCAGCCGGGAGGGACAGGGGACAGATACGCAGTATTTT
NA	TRBJ1-5	NA	TRBV6-4	CASAPDSNQPQHF	TGTGCCAGCGCCCCTGATAGCAATCAGCCCCAGCATTTT
NA	TRBJ1-6	NA	TRBV29-1	CSVRDARESPLHF	TGCAGCGTGCGGGACGCCCGGGAGTCACCCCTCCACTTT
NA	TRBJ1-5	once	TRBV5-1	CASSFGGVSNQPQHF	TGCGCCAGCAGCTTTGGTGGGGTTAGCAATCAGCCCCAGCATTTT
TRBD2	TRBJ2-3	NA	TRBV19	CASSVAAGGPDTQYF	TGTGCCAGTAGTGTCGCAGCGGGAGGGCCAGATACGCAGTATTTT
NA	TRBJ2-5	NA	TRBV19	CASKGPFRAAGETQYF	TGTGCCAGCAAAGGTCCCTTCCGGGCCGCGGGAGAGACCCAGTACTTC
NA	TRBJ1-1	NA	TRBV7-9	CASSLALGKNTEAFF	TGTGCCAGCAGCTTGGCCTTAGGGAAGAACACTGAAGCTTTCTTT
TRBD1	TRBJ1-2	NA	TRBV15	CATRRTGQNYGYTF	TGTGCCACCAGGAGGACAGGACAAAACTATGGCTACACCTTC
NA	TRBJ1-1	once	TRBV5-1	CASSLGGTGINTEAFF	TGCGCCAGCAGCTTGGGTGGCACCGGAATCAACACTGAAGCTTTCTTT
NA	TRBJ2-1	NA	TRBV2	CASSESVVEVNEQFF	TGTGCCAGCAGTGAATCTGTCGTCGAGGTTAATGAGCAGTTCTTC
NA	TRBJ2-1	NA	TRBV7-2	CASSPWGFTSYNEQFF	TGTGCCAGCAGCCCGTGGGGATTTACTTCCTACAATGAGCAGTTCTTC
NA	TRBJ1-2	NA	TRBV11-3	CASSFRGNSNYGYTF	TGTGCCAGCAGCTTCAGAGGAAACTCTAACTATGGCTACACCTTC
NA	TRBJ2-7	NA	TRBV18	CASSPIQGHEQYF	TGTGCCAGCTCACCTATACAGGGCCACGAGCAGTACTTC
NA	TRBJ2-7	once	TRBV2	CASSEAWGTQTYEQYF	TGTGCCAGCAGTGAAGCTTGGGGGACTCAGACCTACGAGCAGTACTTC
NA	TRBJ1-1	NA	TRBV4-3	CASSQGPSGGTEAFF	TGCGCCAGCAGCCAAGGGCCTTCGGGGGGCACTGAAGCTTTCTTT
NA	TRBJ2-5	NA	TRBV7-9	CASSHRETQYF	TGTGCCAGCAGCCATCGAGAGACCCAGTACTTC
TRBD2	TRBJ2-3	NA	TRBV7-2	CASSSQAGGADTQYF	TGTGCCAGCAGCTCCCAAGCGGGAGGGGCAGATACGCAGTATTTT
NA	TRBJ1-2	few	TRBV6-9	CASKVRRGNYGYTF	TGTGCCAGCAAGGTTCGTAGGGGGAACTATGGCTACACCTTC
NA	TRBJ1-1	NA	TRBV28	CASSLRARGTEAFF	TGTGCCAGCAGTTTAAGGGCTCGGGGCACTGAAGCTTTCTTT
TRBD2	TRBJ2-5	NA	TRBV15	CATSRELAGEETQYF	TGTGCCACCAGCAGAGAACTAGCGGGAGAAGAGACCCAGTACTTC